The 31 T cell receptor beta chains below were found in one sample sequenced in a study of T-cell reconstitution after alpha-beta-depleted transplantation in children. Unique molecular identifiers were used to barcode this TCRbeta library. Using its own MiXCR run on the PCR reads, TCRdb lists one record per CDR3 protein. The sample lists about 460,000 distinct CDR3 sequences; 9.5% to 12% were seen once. Sequences were derived from PBMCs, mostly from graft donor cells, sampled 180 days after TCRalphabeta/CD19-depleted stem cell transplant. Source of these receptors: a female patient between 2 and 15 years old who had a stem cell transplant for aplastic anemia, so the T cells may come from the graft donor.

This clonotype was observed a handful of times. This chain uses TRBV7-9 with TRBJ2-3; TRBD1 might be the D (5 bases). Looked up from germline, CDR1 is SEHNR and CDR2 is FQNEAQ (reference sequence). V was clipped by 3 bases and J by 2 bases, with 18 bases between them. This CDR3 is 17 amino acids long. For the CDR3, the DNA is TGTGCCAGCAGCTTGGGGCAGGGCAATAGGGCCACAGATACGCAGTATTTT. Amino acids: CASSLGQGNRATDTQYF.

On this clonotype itself: Mismatch with germline at one junction end may stem from a read error. The rearrangement links TRBV7-8 to TRBJ1-2; D perhaps matches TRBD1 (5 bases). The germline gives CDR1 SGHVS, CDR2 FQNEAQ. This CDR3 has 13 residues. The CDR3 DNA reads as TGTGCCAGCTCACCAGAGGGTGGCAGGGTTAGACACTTC. It codes for CASSPEGGRVRHF. Filled out from reference TRBV7-8 and TRBJ1-2, the complete variable domain reads GAGVSQSPRYKVAKRGQDVALRCDPISGHVSLFWYQQALGQGPEFLTYFQNEAQLDKSGLPSDRFFAERPEGSVSTLKIQRTQQEDSAVYLCASSPEGGRVRHFGSGTRLTVV.

V gene TRBV7-9 combines with J gene TRBJ1-1; 8 bases map to TRBD1. Germline V gives CDR1 SEHNR, CDR2 FQNEAQ (reference sequence). There are 15 residues in the CDR3. Losses at the gene ends were 2 bases for V and 6 bases for J; bases not matched to a gene: 8. CDR3 sequence reads: CASSLQNRGKSEAFF. DNA of the CDR3: TGTGCCAGCAGCTTACAAAACAGGGGGAAATCTGAAGCTTTCTTT.

This clonotype was recorded a few times. The chain has TRBV3-1 and TRBJ2-7; D unclear. Trimming took 2 bases from V and 6 from J, leaving 8 bases between them. The CDR3 extends over 12 amino acids. CDR1 and CDR2 from the germline V gene are LGHDT and YNNKEL (reference sequence). The CDR3 DNA is TGTGCCAGCAGCCAAACGAATTCCGAGCAGTACTTC. Its protein is CASSQTNSEQYF.

The rearrangement uses TRBV20-1 and TRBJ2-7; either TRBD1 or TRBD2 may supply D (6 bases each). Trimming stripped 5 bases from V and 7 bases from J, with 18 bases between. CDR1 is DFQATT, CDR2 SNEGSKA, per germline (reference sequence). The CDR3 covers 13 residues. CDR3 sequence reads: CSAGQGTSNEQYF. CDR3 nucleotide sequence: TGCAGTGCTGGTCAGGGGACTTCTAATGAGCAGTACTTC.

This chain links TRBV5-1 with TRBJ2-1; 8 bases agree with TRBD2. Trimming removed 3 bases from V and 8 bases from J; junction bases left unmatched: 4. The germline V gene has CDR1 SGHRS and CDR2 YFSETQ. This CDR3 is 13 amino acids long. The CDR3 DNA follows: TGCGCCAGCAGCTGGGGACTAGTCTATGAGCAGTTCTTC. It translates to CASSWGLVYEQFF.

This clonotype has only a few counts. A much larger clone differs by one base, so this may be a read error. J is TRBJ1-1 and V is TRBV9, with a possible D match to TRBD1 (6 bases). The V gene lost 4 bases and the J gene lost 4 bases, with 14 bases spanning the gap. Germline CDR1 is SGDLS and CDR2 is YYNGEE. The CDR3 loop spans 14 amino acids. The CDR3 nucleotides are TGTGCCAGCAGCCATGAGAGGGGGGGCACTGAAGCTTTCTTT. Translation gives CASSHERGGTEAFF. The variable domain in full, with the rest retrieved from reference TRBV9 and TRBJ1-1, is DSGVTQTPKHLITATGQRVTLRCSPRSGDLSVYWYQQSLDQGLQFLIQYYNGEERAKGNILERFSAQQFPDLHSELNLSSLELGDSALYFCASSHERGGTEAFFGQGTRLTVV.

The chain recombines TRBV18 with TRBJ2-3; 11 nucleotides align to TRBD2. The CDR3 runs 17 residues. Trimming at V came to 4 bases and at J to 4 bases, leaving 10 bases not matched to a gene. Germline V CDR1 and CDR2: KGHSH, LQKENI. In DNA form, the CDR3 reads TGTGCCAGCTCACTATCGAAACTAGCGGGAGCATCAGATACGCAGTATTTT. Translation: CASSLSKLAGASDTQYF.

This sequence joins TRBV7-9 and TRBJ2-5, with 11 bases aligning to TRBD2. The germline gives CDR1 SEHNR, CDR2 FQNEAQ (reference sequence). With 6 bases clipped from V and 4 bases from J, the junction kept 10 bases outside the gene matches. The CDR3 extends over 16 amino acids. CDR3 bases: TGTGCCAGCAGTCCCAAGCCACTAGCGGGAGCAGAGACCCAGTACTTC. Its translation: CASSPKPLAGAETQYF.

V gene TRBV20-1 combines with J gene TRBJ2-1; no definite D call. V lost 0 bases and J 6 bases, leaving 15 bases between the germline ends. This CDR3 has 15 residues. Germline V gene sequence: CDR1 DFQATT, CDR2 SNEGSKA (reference sequence). CDR3 nucleotides: TGCAGTGCTAGAGACCCCGGGTACCGCCTCAATGAGCAGTTCTTC. As protein: CSARDPGYRLNEQFF.

This clonotype was counted only a few times. V is TRBV24-1 and J is TRBJ1-2, with TRBD1 identical over 12 bases. The length of the CDR3 is 16 residues. CDR1 and CDR2 from the germline V gene are KGHDR and SFDVKD. Germline trimming cut 3 bases from V and 6 bases from J; bases unmatched to any gene: 7. The CDR3 DNA sequence: TGTGCCACCAGTGATCCCGGGACAGGGGGCGCCGATGGCTACACCTTC. This codes for CATSDPGTGGADGYTF.

This clonotype was seen only a few times. The genes are TRBV12-3 or TRBV12-4 and TRBJ1-1; tentatively, D is TRBD1 (5 bases). The CDR3 has 15 amino acids. Trimming took off 7 bases at V and 4 bases at J, with 19 bases between the two ends. CDR3 sequence (DNA): TGTGCCAGCACCCCGGGCCGGGCTGGGGGCACTGAAGCTTTCTTT. Residues: CASTPGRAGGTEAFF.

This clonotype was seen only a few times. In DNA, the CDR3 is TGTGCCAGCAGTTTTAAGGGCACTGAAGCTTTCTTT. This gives the protein CASSFKGTEAFF. This chain connects TRBV27 to TRBJ1-1; D is undetermined. The CDR3 covers 12 residues. V was cut by 3 bases and J by 4 bases, with 6 bases left in between. Germline CDR1 and CDR2: MNHEY and SMNVEV (reference sequence).

This clonotype was counted a few times. J is TRBJ2-3 and V is TRBV4-3; TRBD2 aligns across 14 bases. The CDR3 is made up of 16 amino acids. J gave up 4 bases and V 2 bases, and 2 bases lay outside the gene matches. CDR1 is LGHNA and CDR2 is YSLEER in the germline V gene. CDR3 sequence: CASSQRTSGRPDTQYF. The CDR3 nucleotides read TGCGCCAGCAGCCAAAGGACTAGCGGGAGGCCAGATACGCAGTATTTT.

The CDR3 region is CASRPQGRSGNTIYF. The CDR3 nucleotides read TGTGCCAGCAGACCACAGGGCCGCTCTGGAAACACCATATATTTT. This chain joins TRBV6-1 and TRBJ1-3; a weak D match, TRBD1 (6 bases). CDR3 length: 15 residues. The germline V gene has CDR1 MNHNS and CDR2 SASEGT. V lost 6 bases and J lost 0, with 12 bases in between.

The V call is TRBV5-6, the J call TRBJ1-6; 7 bases map to TRBD1. The V gene's germline CDR1 is SGHDT and CDR2 YYEEEE. CDR3 length: 17 residues. V shed 4 bases, J shed 0 bases, and the junction held 7 bases outside the gene matches. The CDR3 nucleotides read TGTGCCAGCAGCGAGGACAGGCCGAGCTCCTATAATTCACCCCTCCACTTT. As protein: CASSEDRPSSYNSPLHF.

The V and J genes are TRBV7-2 and TRBJ2-5; the match to TRBD2 covers 12 bases. This CDR3 is built from 17 residues. V lost 3 bases, J lost 5 bases, and 10 bases stayed unmatched. From germline, CDR1 is SGHTA and CDR2 FQGNSA. The DNA for the CDR3 is TGTGCCAGCAGCTTGCAGGGGGCTAGCGGGAGGGCGGAGACCCAGTACTTC. This sequence encodes CASSLQGASGRAETQYF.

The sample holds a few counts of this clonotype. The chain is built from TRBV6-2 or TRBV6-3 and TRBJ2-4; D is uncertain. The germline gives CDR1 MNHEY, CDR2 SVGEGT. V was trimmed by 6 bases and J by 7 bases, leaving 13 bases between them. The CDR3 is 13 amino acids. This chain's CDR3 is CASSFTGLNIQYF. The DNA for the CDR3 is TGTGCCAGCAGCTTCACTGGGTTGAACATTCAGTACTTC.

The gene calls are TRBV3-1 and TRBJ2-7; TRBD1 matches at 10 bases. CDR3 length: 13 amino acids. With V trimmed by 6 bases and J by 7 bases, 6 bases remained unmatched. Germline CDR1 and CDR2: LGHDT and YNNKEL (reference sequence). CDR3 nucleotides: TGTGCCAGCAGGAGACAGGGGGCTAAAGAGCAGTACTTC. Translation: CASRRQGAKEQYF.

This chain links TRBV27 with TRBJ1-6, with D perhaps matching TRBD1 (6 bases). Deletions cut 6 bases from V and 7 bases from J, with 16 bases between. The germline gives CDR1 MNHEY, CDR2 SMNVEV (reference sequence). CDR3 length: 15 residues. The CDR3 region is CASRSATGENSPLHF. In nucleotides, the CDR3 is TGTGCCAGCAGAAGCGCGACAGGCGAGAATTCACCCCTCCACTTT.

This clonotype was seen a few times. The chain uses TRBV20-1 and TRBJ2-1; D is perhaps TRBD2 (6 bases). Trimming removed 1 base from V and 2 bases from J, with 12 bases in between. The CDR3 is made up of 15 amino acids. Germline values: CDR1 DFQATT, CDR2 SNEGSKA (reference sequence). The CDR3, as DNA: TGCAGTGCTAGAGGGCTAGCGACCCCCTACAATGAGCAGTTCTTC. Translating it yields CSARGLATPYNEQFF.

This clonotype was observed a few times. The genes are TRBV4-1 and TRBJ1-1, with 11 bases fitting TRBD1. Germline loops: CDR1 MGHRA, CDR2 YSYEKL. The CDR3 runs to 16 residues. After removal of 2 bases from V and 4 bases from J, the junction contained 6 bases not matched to a gene. This CDR3 is CASSQLGQGATTEAFF. As DNA, the CDR3 is TGCGCCAGCAGCCAACTTGGACAGGGGGCGACCACTGAAGCTTTCTTT.

This clonotype occurred a few times. V gene TRBV5-1 combines with J gene TRBJ2-5, with D perhaps matching TRBD1 (6 bases). Trimming removed 1 base at V and 0 bases at J, with 13 bases between. The CDR3 contains 16 residues. Germline-derived CDR1 and CDR2 are SGHRS and YFSETQ. The CDR3 loop is CASSLSVRGNQETQYF. CDR3 sequence (DNA): TGCGCCAGCAGCTTGTCCGTCAGGGGTAACCAAGAGACCCAGTACTTC.

This clonotype was seen repeatedly, ten times or more. The genes are TRBV18 and TRBJ1-5; no clear D gene. Germline CDR1 reads KGHSH; CDR2 reads LQKENI. This CDR3 has 15 amino acids. The V end lost 0 bases, the J end lost 2 bases, and 8 bases lay between the germline ends. The chain's CDR3 is CASSPPDPGNQPQHF. The DNA for the CDR3 is TGTGCCAGCTCACCACCGGATCCAGGCAATCAGCCCCAGCATTTT.

This clonotype was picked up a small number of times. The chain recombines TRBV28 with TRBJ2-3; unclear D gene. V was trimmed by 3 bases and J by 1 base, leaving 11 bases between them. The CDR3 spans 15 residues. From germline, CDR1 is MDHEN and CDR2 SYDVKM. The CDR3 DNA sequence: TGTGCCAGCAGTTTCTACGAGGCAGGCACAGATACGCAGTATTTT. Its translation is CASSFYEAGTDTQYF.

This clonotype was detected a few times. The CDR3 region has the DNA TGCAGCGTTGAAGCCCGGGGAGGCTACGAGCAGTACTTC. Translation gives CSVEARGGYEQYF. V usage is TRBV29-1 and J usage is TRBJ2-7; D possibly corresponds to TRBD2 (6 bases). V lost 1 base and J 3 bases, leaving 10 bases between the germline ends. CDR3 length: 13 residues. The germline gives CDR1 SQVTM, CDR2 ANQGSEA.

This chain connects TRBV6-2 or TRBV6-3 to TRBJ1-1, with D possibly TRBD1 on 5 matching bases. From germline, CDR1 is MNHEY and CDR2 SVGEGT. The V and J ends lost 6 bases and 1 base respectively, with 12 bases between them. The CDR3 runs to 14 residues. The DNA of the CDR3 is TGTGCCAGCAGCGCCCCCAGGGCGAACACTGAAGCTTTCTTT. Translation gives CASSAPRANTEAFF.

This clonotype was seen a handful of times. This chain connects TRBV6-1 to TRBJ1-4, with 8 bases that match TRBD1. Germline V lookup: CDR1 MNHNS, CDR2 SASEGT. V trimming: 7 bases; J trimming: 14 bases; junction bases outside the gene matches: 12. The CDR3 length is 13 residues. CDR3 residues: CASTHDRGRRLFF. CDR3 nucleotide sequence: TGTGCCAGCACCCATGACAGGGGCCGGCGGCTGTTTTTT.

This clonotype was recorded many times. The rearrangement links TRBV7-2 to TRBJ1-2; D gene ambiguous. Looked up from germline, CDR1 is SGHTA and CDR2 is FQGNSA. CDR3 length equals 15 residues. Trimming took 1 base from V and 4 from J, leaving 13 bases between them. DNA for the CDR3: TGTGCCAGCAGCTTAGATGGAGCACACGTCTATGGCTACACCTTC. Amino acid sequence: CASSLDGAHVYGYTF.

In this sample, this clonotype turned up a few times. V gene TRBV24-1 combines with J gene TRBJ1-1; a weak D match, TRBD1 (6 bases). Trimming stripped 7 bases from V and 1 base from J, with 9 bases between. CDR1 and CDR2 from the germline V gene are KGHDR and SFDVKD. CDR3 length: 13 residues. The CDR3 protein is CATRTGQNTEAFF. CDR3 nucleotide sequence: TGTGCCACCAGGACAGGACAGAACACTGAAGCTTTCTTT.

This clonotype was observed a few times. The rearrangement links TRBV11-3 to TRBJ2-5; D is undetermined. Trimming took off 3 bases at V and 2 bases at J, with 7 bases between the two ends. This CDR3 comprises 13 residues. Germline V lookup: CDR1 SGHNT, CDR2 YENEEA. CDR3 coding DNA: TGTGCCAGCAGCTTGACGCATCAAGAGACCCAGTACTTC. Protein: CASSLTHQETQYF.